This TCR beta chain came from a study of T cells in Graves' hyperthyroidism and ophthalmopathy. The study left out patients who had uncontrolled infection, other autoimmune disease, pregnancy or lactation. The study based diagnoses on clinical symptoms, serum thyroxine and TRAb, thyroid ultrasound and orbital computed tomography. V shed 0 bases and J shed 5 bases, with 8 bases lying between them. Germline-derived CDR1 and CDR2 are MGHRA and YSYEKL. CDR3 size: 13 residues. This clonotype was observed many times. The antigen is undetermined. Whole-study findings and limits: Blood also carried most thyroid clonotypes expanded above 0.001. Onset of ophthalmopathy came a median 6.5 months after the model predicted it.

The source material, RNA transcripts, was used to amplify TCR beta CDR3 regions. First-round RT-PCR of the TCR CDR3 relied on the HTBI primer set. TCRdb independently ran MiXCR on the multiplex PCR reads; one entry per CDR3 protein. The repertoire holds hundreds of thousands of distinct CDR3 sequences, with roughly 14% as singletons. This chain uses TRBV4-1 with TRBJ2-7; D call uncertain. Sequenced input: blood. The receptor was derived from a man between 18 and 35 years old with Graves' ophthalmopathy. The CDR3 sequence is CASSQDNRDEQYF. The DNA for the CDR3 is TGCGCCAGCAGCCAAGATAATAGGGACGAGCAGTACTTC.